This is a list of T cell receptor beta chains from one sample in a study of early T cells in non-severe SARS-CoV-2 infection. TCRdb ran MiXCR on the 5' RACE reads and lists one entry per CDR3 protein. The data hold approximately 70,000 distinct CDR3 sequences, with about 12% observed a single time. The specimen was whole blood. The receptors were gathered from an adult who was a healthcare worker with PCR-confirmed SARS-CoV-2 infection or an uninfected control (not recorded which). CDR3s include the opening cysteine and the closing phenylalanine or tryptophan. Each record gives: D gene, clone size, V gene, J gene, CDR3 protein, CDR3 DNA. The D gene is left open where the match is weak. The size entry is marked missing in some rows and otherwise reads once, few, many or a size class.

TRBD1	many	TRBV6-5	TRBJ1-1	CASIKMGRGDFSTEAFF	TGTGCCAGCATCAAAATGGGCAGGGGGGATTTTAGCACTGAAGCTTTCTTT
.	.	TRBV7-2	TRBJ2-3	CASSTSGSRQYF	TGTGCCAGCAGCACGTCCGGGTCCCGACAGTATTTT
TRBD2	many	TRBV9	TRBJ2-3	CASSTPGRGGHADTQYF	TGTGCCAGCAGCACACCGGGCCGGGGGGGCCATGCAGATACGCAGTATTTT
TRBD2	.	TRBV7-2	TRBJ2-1	CASSLDSGSSYNEQFF	TGTGCCAGCAGCTTAGATAGCGGGAGCTCCTACAATGAGCAGTTCTTC
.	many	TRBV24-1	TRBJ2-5	CATSHRDSEETQYF	TGTGCCACCAGCCACAGGGATTCGGAAGAGACCCAGTACTTC
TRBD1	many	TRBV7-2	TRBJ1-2	CASSLRGQGASGYTF	TGTGCCAGCAGCTTAAGGGGACAGGGGGCATCTGGCTACACCTTC
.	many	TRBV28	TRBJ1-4	CASSPGAGAIATNEKLFF	TGTGCCAGCAGTCCAGGAGCAGGGGCGATTGCAACTAATGAAAAACTGTTTTTT
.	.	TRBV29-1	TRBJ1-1	CSATTGGGWYTEAFF	TGCAGCGCAACCACAGGTGGGGGGTGGTATACTGAAGCTTTCTTT
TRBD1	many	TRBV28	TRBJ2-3	CASSLDRDQIDTQYF	TGTGCCAGCAGTTTGGACAGGGATCAAATAGATACGCAGTATTTT
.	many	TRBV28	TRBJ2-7	CASGGTGRVNEQYF	TGTGCCAGCGGGGGTACGGGACGGGTCAACGAGCAGTACTTC
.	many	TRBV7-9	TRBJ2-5	CASSPSGLEAQYF	TGTGCCAGCAGCCCCAGCGGCCTGGAGGCCCAGTACTTC
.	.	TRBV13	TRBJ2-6	CASSLSVSGANVLTF	TGTGCCAGCAGCTTATCAGTCTCTGGGGCCAACGTCCTGACTTTC
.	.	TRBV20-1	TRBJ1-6	CSATLALTDNSPLHF	TGCAGTGCGACTTTGGCGTTGACGGATAATTCACCCCTCCACTTT
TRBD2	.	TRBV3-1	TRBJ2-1	CASSQVGGRQQFF	TGTGCCAGCAGCCAAGTGGGCGGGAGGCAGCAGTTCTTC
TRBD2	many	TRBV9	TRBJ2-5	CASSASGTKETQYF	TGTGCCAGCAGCGCCAGCGGGACTAAGGAGACCCAGTACTTC
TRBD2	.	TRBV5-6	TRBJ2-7	CASSSLGTSGYEQYF	TGTGCCAGCAGCTCCCTAGGGACTAGCGGATACGAGCAGTACTTC
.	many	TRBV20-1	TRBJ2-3	CSARTRSTDTQYF	TGCAGTGCTAGGACTAGAAGCACAGATACGCAGTATTTT
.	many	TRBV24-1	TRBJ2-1	CATSDSASPYNEQFF	TGTGCCACCAGTGATTCAGCTAGCCCCTACAATGAGCAGTTCTTC
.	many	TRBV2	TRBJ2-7	CASSEAFRYEQYF	TGTGCCAGCAGTGAAGCCTTCCGGTACGAGCAGTACTTC
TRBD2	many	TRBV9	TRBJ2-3	CASSVVGLEADTQYF	TGTGCCAGCAGCGTAGTGGGACTAGAGGCAGATACGCAGTATTTT
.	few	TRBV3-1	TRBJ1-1	CASSHEDLPEAFF	TGTGCCAGCAGCCATGAGGACTTACCTGAAGCTTTCTTT
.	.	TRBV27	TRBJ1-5	CASSFRNQPQHF	TGTGCCAGCAGTTTCCGCAATCAGCCCCAGCATTTT
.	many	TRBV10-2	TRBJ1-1	CASSDQTNTEAFF	TGCGCCAGCAGTGATCAGACCAACACTGAAGCTTTCTTT
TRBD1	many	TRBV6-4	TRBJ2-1	CASSTGTEDNEQFF	TGTGCCAGCAGTACCGGGACAGAAGACAATGAGCAGTTCTTC
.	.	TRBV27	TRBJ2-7	CASSLSPLANEQYF	TGTGCCAGCAGTTTATCGCCACTAGCAAACGAGCAGTACTTC
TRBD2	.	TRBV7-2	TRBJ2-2	CASRTGTTSRTGELFF	TGTGCCAGCCGAACCGGGACTACTTCGCGGACCGGGGAGCTGTTTTTT
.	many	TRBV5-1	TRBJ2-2	CASSLLAGNTGELFF	TGCGCCAGCAGCTTGCTAGCCGGGAACACCGGGGAGCTGTTTTTT
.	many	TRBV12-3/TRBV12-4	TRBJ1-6	CASTTGSSYNSPLHF	TGTGCCAGCACCACAGGGAGCTCCTATAATTCACCCCTCCACTTT
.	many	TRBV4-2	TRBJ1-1	CASSQDIVGATEAFF	TGTGCCAGCAGCCAAGATATCGTGGGCGCCACTGAAGCTTTCTTT
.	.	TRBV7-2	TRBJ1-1	CASSPPNRNTEAFF	TGTGCCAGCAGCCCGCCTAACAGGAACACTGAAGCTTTCTTT
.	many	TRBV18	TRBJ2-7	CASSQGVAYEQYF	TGTGCCAGCTCACAGGGGGTCGCTTACGAGCAGTACTTC
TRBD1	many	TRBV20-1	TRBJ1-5	CSAREGQGGQPQHF	TGCAGTGCTAGAGAAGGACAGGGAGGTCAGCCCCAGCATTTT